These T cell receptor beta chains were read from a single sample in a study of blood T cell repertoires in COVID-19. Generated by immunoSEQ multiplex PCR, the TCRdb table keeps only in-frame clones and is missing some. The sample has under 300,000 clones; about nine tenths are singletons. Input material: PBMCs or T cells enriched from blood (not recorded which). All receptors derive from a woman in her twenties or thirties with acute COVID-19. The CDR3 runs from the conserved cysteine through the conserved F or W. D genes are given only for firm matches. Clone size is not always given. Where it is, it says once, few, many or a class for expanded clones.

CDR3,DNA,size,D,J,V
CASSLERGAPEAFF,TGTGCCAGCAGCTTAGAGCGGGGAGCCCCTGAAGCTTTCTTT,NA,NA,TRBJ1-1,TRBV7-8
CASSPGAGGEKTQYF,TGTGCCAGCTCACCAGGGGCAGGGGGCGAAAAGACCCAGTACTTC,NA,TRBD1,TRBJ2-5,TRBV18
CASSLVADSPLHF,TGTGCCAGCAGCTTGGTGGCCGATTCACCCCTCCACTTT,NA,NA,TRBJ1-6,TRBV5-4
CASSFGNTDTQYF,TGTGCCAGCAGCTTCGGGAACACAGATACGCAGTATTTT,NA,NA,TRBJ2-3,TRBV3-1/TRBV3-2
CASSIGEGRGEKLFF,TGTGCCAGTAGTATAGGTGAGGGCCGTGGTGAAAAACTGTTTTTT,NA,NA,TRBJ1-4,TRBV19
CASSPAGAPSTDTQYF,TGTGCCAGCAGCCCGGCGGGCGCCCCTAGCACAGATACGCAGTATTTT,NA,NA,TRBJ2-3,TRBV5-5
CATQRTSGTTRDTQYF,TGTGCCACCCAAAGGACTAGCGGAACCACTAGAGATACGCAGTATTTT,NA,TRBD2,TRBJ2-3,TRBV19
CASSETGGDTEAFF,TGTGCCAGCAGTGAGACAGGGGGGGACACTGAAGCTTTCTTT,NA,TRBD1,TRBJ1-1,TRBV27
CASSSDLQGVSTDTQYF,TGTGCCAGCAGTTCAGACCTCCAGGGTGTTAGCACAGATACGCAGTATTTT,once,NA,TRBJ2-3,TRBV2
CASSLGGQGGDYGYTF,TGTGCCAGCAGCTTGGGGGGGCAAGGAGGAGACTATGGCTACACCTTC,NA,NA,TRBJ1-2,TRBV5-4
CASSPGLAGSNTGELFF,TGTGCCAGCTCACCGGGACTAGCGGGATCGAACACCGGGGAGCTGTTTTTT,NA,TRBD2,TRBJ2-2,TRBV18
CASSSGKQETQYF,TGTGCCAGCAGTTCGGGAAAACAAGAGACCCAGTACTTC,NA,NA,TRBJ2-5,TRBV12-3/TRBV12-4
CASSEAIDYSNQPQHF,TGTGCCAGCAGTGAGGCAATCGATTATAGCAATCAGCCCCAGCATTTT,NA,NA,TRBJ1-5,TRBV6-1
CASSLKGSQRADTQYF,TGTGCCAGCAGCTTGAAGGGCTCACAGAGGGCAGATACGCAGTATTTT,NA,NA,TRBJ2-3,TRBV5-4
CASSLASGVNTEAFF,TGTGCCAGCAGCTTAGCGTCGGGGGTGAACACTGAAGCTTTCTTT,NA,NA,TRBJ1-1,TRBV11-2
CSQPGAFF,TGCTCCCAGCCGGGGGCTTTCTTT,NA,NA,TRBJ1-1,TRBV10-2
CASSPPTGRSLDTQYF,TGTGCCAGCAGTCCCCCGACAGGGAGGTCTTTGGATACGCAGTATTTT,NA,NA,TRBJ2-3,TRBV28